A selection of T cell receptor beta chains follows, all from one sample in a study of T cell responses to AZD1222 COVID-19 vaccine. Libraries were prepared by immunoSEQ multiplex PCR; TCRdb keeps only in-frame clonotypes and omits some of them. The profile shows some 150,000 clones, about 93% of them singletons. The starting material was peripheral blood, obtained on day 0 of AZD1222 vaccination. These receptors were obtained from an adult in good health. Both conserved end residues are part of each CDR3. D genes are given only for firm matches. Size tells how often a clone was seen (once, few, many) or the class of an expanded clone, and some rows leave it out.

d_call	v_call	clone_size	j_call	cdr3_aa	cdr3_nt
TRBD1	TRBV7-9	-	TRBJ1-2	CASSEGQSYTF	TGTGCCAGCAGCGAGGGACAGTCCTACACCTTC
TRBD2	TRBV4-1	-	TRBJ2-1	CASSQEFGTSGDNEQFF	TGCGCCAGCAGCCAAGAATTTGGGACTAGCGGTGACAATGAGCAGTTCTTC
-	TRBV19	-	TRBJ1-1	CATRRKSTGLTFEVTEAFF	TGTGCCACCAGGCGGAAGTCAACGGGACTAACGTTTGAGGTCACTGAAGCTTTCTTT
TRBD1	TRBV4-2	-	TRBJ1-6	CASSQVGRGQGPSPSSPLHF	TGTGCCAGCAGCCAAGTGGGAAGAGGACAGGGTCCGTCCCCGAGTTCACCCCTCCACTTT
TRBD1	TRBV6-1	-	TRBJ2-1	CASSEKRGPKFF	TGTGCCAGCAGTGAAAAGAGGGGGCCTAAGTTCTTC
TRBD2	TRBV4-1	-	TRBJ2-4	CASSQGIGTSGGLDIQYF	TGCGCCAGCAGCCAAGGTATCGGGACTAGCGGGGGGCTGGACATTCAGTACTTC
-	TRBV3-1/TRBV3-2	-	TRBJ1-2	CASSQDGRLDGYTF	TGTGCCAGCAGCCAAGATGGCAGGCTCGATGGCTACACCTTC
-	TRBV4-1	-	TRBJ1-2	CASSQETGGYTF	TGCGCCAGCAGCCAAGAAACGGGTGGCTACACCTTC
-	TRBV7-8	-	TRBJ1-1	CASSARDWNTEAFF	TGTGCCAGCAGCGCACGGGACTGGAACACTGAAGCTTTCTTT
-	TRBV7-3	-	TRBJ1-3	CASSRDVAGGGNTIYF	TGTGCCAGCAGCCGGGACGTGGCCGGTGGGGGAAACACCATATATTTT
TRBD1	TRBV7-9	-	TRBJ1-1	CASSLPDRGGAEAFF	TGTGCCAGCAGCTTACCGGACAGGGGAGGGGCTGAAGCTTTCTTT
-	TRBV25-1	few	TRBJ1-5	CASSESSGTDSNQPQHF	TGTGCCAGCAGTGAATCTTCCGGGACTGATAGCAATCAGCCCCAGCATTTT
TRBD2	TRBV5-1	-	TRBJ2-3	CASRGLAGGPQYF	TGCGCCAGCAGAGGACTAGCGGGGGGGCCGCAGTATTTT
-	TRBV5-1	-	TRBJ1-2	CASSLGPGVGLDGYTF	TGCGCCAGCAGCTTGGGCCCCGGCGTAGGGCTGGATGGCTACACCTTC
-	TRBV14	-	TRBJ2-3	CASSQRTSWGTDTQYF	TGTGCCAGCAGCCAAAGAACTAGTTGGGGCACAGATACGCAGTATTTT
-	TRBV4-1	-	TRBJ2-1	CASSPSTYNEQFF	TGCGCCAGCAGCCCCAGCACATACAATGAGCAGTTCTTC
-	TRBV19	-	TRBJ1-5	CASSIRAAWDYSNQPQHF	TGTGCCAGTAGTATACGGGCAGCCTGGGATTATAGCAATCAGCCCCAGCATTTT
-	TRBV30	-	TRBJ1-5	CAWSVGDNQPQHF	TGTGCCTGGAGTGTCGGGGACAATCAGCCCCAGCATTTT
TRBD1	TRBV9	-	TRBJ1-1	CASSPGDRVPEAFF	TGTGCCAGCAGCCCCGGGGACAGGGTACCTGAAGCTTTCTTT
-	TRBV28	-	TRBJ2-7	CASSRHKSGAYSYEQYF	TGTGCCAGCAGTCGCCACAAATCGGGGGCTTACTCCTACGAGCAGTACTTC
TRBD1	TRBV4-3	once	TRBJ2-1	CASSQRGPGDEQFF	TGCGCCAGCAGCCAAAGGGGGCCGGGTGATGAGCAGTTCTTC
-	TRBV18	-	TRBJ1-2	CASSDPNSSGYTF	TGTGCCAGCTCCGACCCTAACTCTTCGGGCTACACCTTC
-	TRBV25-1	-	TRBJ1-2	CASSEGVYGYTF	TGTGCCAGCAGTGAAGGGGTCTATGGCTACACCTTC
-	TRBV19	-	TRBJ2-5	CASSNREQTQYF	TGTGCCAGTAGTAACCGGGAACAGACCCAGTACTTC
-	TRBV7-9	-	TRBJ2-3	CASSLVGLSTDTQYF	TGTGCCAGCAGCTTAGTGGGACTTAGCACAGATACGCAGTATTTT
-	TRBV12-2	-	TRBJ2-1	CASRLRLRGVVWIEQFF	TGTGCAAGTCGCTTGCGATTACGCGGCGTGGTTTGGATCGAGCAGTTCTTC
TRBD1	TRBV7-8	-	TRBJ2-7	CASSSGTAIYEQYF	TGTGCCAGCAGCTCCGGGACAGCCATTTACGAGCAGTACTTC
-	TRBV6-5	-	TRBJ2-2	CASREIRTGELFF	TGTGCCAGCAGAGAGATCCGCACCGGGGAGCTGTTTTTT
-	TRBV4-1	-	TRBJ1-2	CASSQDRGTGLYYGYTF	TGCGCCAGCAGCCAAGACAGAGGGACGGGACTTTACTATGGCTACACCTTC
-	TRBV4-2	-	TRBJ1-4	CASSQDPQRNEKLFF	TGTGCCAGCAGCCAAGATCCACAGAGGAATGAAAAACTGTTTTTT
-	TRBV6-6	-	TRBJ1-1	CASSYSQAGSTEAFF	TGTGCCAGCAGTTACTCCCAGGCAGGGTCCACTGAAGCTTTCTTT
TRBD1	TRBV6-5	-	TRBJ1-5	CALGGQGDQPQHF	TGTGCCCTCGGGGGGCAGGGGGATCAGCCCCAGCATTTT